This T cell receptor (beta chain) was recovered during a study of blood T cell repertoires in COVID-19. Study-wide background: Acute and convalescent COVID-19 samples came from the United States, Italy and Spain.

V was pared by 4 bases and J by 2 bases, with 13 bases of the junction left unmatched. The germline V gene encodes CDR1 MNHNS and CDR2 SASEGT. This CDR3 has 19 residues. Profiled with immunoSEQ multiplex PCR; TCRdb holds only in-frame clones, not every one. The sample consists of more than 60,000 clones, approximately 80% of them appearing once. The rearrangement uses TRBV6-1 and TRBJ2-2; 10 nucleotides line up with TRBD2. The receptor was derived from a man between 60 and 75 years old with active or convalescent COVID-19. Input material: peripheral blood. CDR3 DNA sequence: TGTGCCAGCAGTGGACGACTGATCAGCGGGGGGGCTAACACCGGGGAGCTGTTTTTT. Protein product: CASSGRLISGGANTGELFF.